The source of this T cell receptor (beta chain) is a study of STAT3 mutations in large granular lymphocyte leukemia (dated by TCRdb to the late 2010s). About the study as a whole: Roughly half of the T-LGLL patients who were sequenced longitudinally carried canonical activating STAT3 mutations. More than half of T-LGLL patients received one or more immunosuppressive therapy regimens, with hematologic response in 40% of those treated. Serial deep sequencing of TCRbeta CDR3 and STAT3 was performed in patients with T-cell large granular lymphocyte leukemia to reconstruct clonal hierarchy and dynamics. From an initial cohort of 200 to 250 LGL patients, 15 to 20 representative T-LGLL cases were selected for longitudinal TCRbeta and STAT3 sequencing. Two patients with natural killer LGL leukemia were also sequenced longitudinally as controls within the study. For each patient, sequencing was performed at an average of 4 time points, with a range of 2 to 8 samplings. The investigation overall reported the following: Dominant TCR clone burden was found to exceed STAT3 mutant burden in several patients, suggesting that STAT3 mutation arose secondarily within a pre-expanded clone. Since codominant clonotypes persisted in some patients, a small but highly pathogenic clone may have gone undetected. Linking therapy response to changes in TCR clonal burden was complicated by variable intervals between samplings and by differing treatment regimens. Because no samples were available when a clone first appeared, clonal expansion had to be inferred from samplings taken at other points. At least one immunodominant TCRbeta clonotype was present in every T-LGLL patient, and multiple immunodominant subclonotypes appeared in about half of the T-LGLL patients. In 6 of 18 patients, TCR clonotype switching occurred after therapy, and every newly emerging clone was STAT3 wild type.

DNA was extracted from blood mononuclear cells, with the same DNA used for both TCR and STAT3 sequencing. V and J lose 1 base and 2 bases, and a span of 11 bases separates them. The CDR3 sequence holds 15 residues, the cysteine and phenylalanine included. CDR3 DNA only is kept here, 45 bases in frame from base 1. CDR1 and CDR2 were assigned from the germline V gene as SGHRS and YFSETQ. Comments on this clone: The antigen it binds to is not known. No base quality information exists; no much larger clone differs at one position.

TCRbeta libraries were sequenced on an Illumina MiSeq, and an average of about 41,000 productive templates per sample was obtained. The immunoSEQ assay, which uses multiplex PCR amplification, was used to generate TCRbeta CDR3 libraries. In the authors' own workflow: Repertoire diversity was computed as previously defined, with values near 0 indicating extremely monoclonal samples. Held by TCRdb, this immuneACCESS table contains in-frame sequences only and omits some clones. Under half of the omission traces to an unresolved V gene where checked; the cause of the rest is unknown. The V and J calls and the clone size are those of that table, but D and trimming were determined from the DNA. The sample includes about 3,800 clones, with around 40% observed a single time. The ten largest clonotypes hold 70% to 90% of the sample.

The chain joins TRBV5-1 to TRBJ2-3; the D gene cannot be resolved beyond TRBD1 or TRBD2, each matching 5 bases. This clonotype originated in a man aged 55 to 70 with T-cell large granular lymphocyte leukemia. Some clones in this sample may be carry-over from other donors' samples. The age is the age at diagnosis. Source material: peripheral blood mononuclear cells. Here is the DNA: TGCGCCAGCAGCTTGTCGGGGCAATCCACAGATACGCAGTATTTT. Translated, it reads CASSLSGQSTDTQYF.